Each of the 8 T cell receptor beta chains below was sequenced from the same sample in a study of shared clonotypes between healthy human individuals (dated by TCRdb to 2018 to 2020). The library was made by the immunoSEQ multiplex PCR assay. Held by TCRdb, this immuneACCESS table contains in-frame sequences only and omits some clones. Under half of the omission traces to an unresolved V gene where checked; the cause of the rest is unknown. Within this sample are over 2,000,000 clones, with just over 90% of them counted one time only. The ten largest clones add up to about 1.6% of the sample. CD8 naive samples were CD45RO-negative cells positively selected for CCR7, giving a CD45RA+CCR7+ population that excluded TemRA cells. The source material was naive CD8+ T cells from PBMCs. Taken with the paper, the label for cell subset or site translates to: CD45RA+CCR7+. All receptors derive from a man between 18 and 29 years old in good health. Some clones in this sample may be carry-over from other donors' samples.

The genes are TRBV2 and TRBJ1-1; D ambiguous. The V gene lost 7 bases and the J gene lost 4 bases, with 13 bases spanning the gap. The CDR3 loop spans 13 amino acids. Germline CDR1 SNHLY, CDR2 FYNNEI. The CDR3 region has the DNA TGTGCCAGCATCGACCGAACGCGCACTGAAGCTTTCTTT. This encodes CASIDRTRTEAFF.

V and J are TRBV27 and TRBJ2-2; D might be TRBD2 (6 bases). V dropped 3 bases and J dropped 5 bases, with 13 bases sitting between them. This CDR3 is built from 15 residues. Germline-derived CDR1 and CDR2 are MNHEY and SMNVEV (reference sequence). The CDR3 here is CASSLRLGWTGELFF. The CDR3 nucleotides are TGTGCCAGCAGTTTGCGACTAGGGTGGACCGGGGAGCTGTTTTTT.

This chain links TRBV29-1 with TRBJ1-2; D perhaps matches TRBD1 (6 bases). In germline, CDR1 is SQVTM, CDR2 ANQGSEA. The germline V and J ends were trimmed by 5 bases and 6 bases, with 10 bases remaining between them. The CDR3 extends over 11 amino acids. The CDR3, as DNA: TGCAGCGTTATTACAGGGAATGGCTACACCTTC. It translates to CSVITGNGYTF.

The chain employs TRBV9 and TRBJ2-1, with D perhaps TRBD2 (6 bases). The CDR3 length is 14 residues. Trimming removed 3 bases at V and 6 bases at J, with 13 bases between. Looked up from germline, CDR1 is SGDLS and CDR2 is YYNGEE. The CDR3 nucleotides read TGTGCCAGCAGCGCCCCCGGGACTCCCAATGAGCAGTTCTTC. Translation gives CASSAPGTPNEQFF. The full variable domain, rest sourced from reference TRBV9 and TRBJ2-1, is DSGVTQTPKHLITATGQRVTLRCSPRSGDLSVYWYQQSLDQGLQFLIQYYNGEERAKGNILERFSAQQFPDLHSELNLSSLELGDSALYFCASSAPGTPNEQFFGPGTRLTVL.

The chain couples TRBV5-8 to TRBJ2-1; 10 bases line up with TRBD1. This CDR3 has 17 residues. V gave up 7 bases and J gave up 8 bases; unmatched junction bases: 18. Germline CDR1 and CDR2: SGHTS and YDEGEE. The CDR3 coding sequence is TGTGCCAGCGGGGACAGGGGCCTCGGAGGAATCGATTATGAGCAGTTCTTC. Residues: CASGDRGLGGIDYEQFF.

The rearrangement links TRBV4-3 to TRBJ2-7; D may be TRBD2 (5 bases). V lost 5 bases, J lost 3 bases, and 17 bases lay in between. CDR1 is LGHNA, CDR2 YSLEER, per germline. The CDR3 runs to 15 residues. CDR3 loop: CASSGQAAPIYEQYF. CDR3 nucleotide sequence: TGCGCCAGCAGCGGGCAAGCGGCTCCCATCTACGAGCAGTACTTC.

The CDR3 spells CASSQEYYMLASTDTQYF. In DNA form, the CDR3 reads TGCGCCAGCAGCCAAGAGTACTACATGCTAGCTAGCACAGATACGCAGTATTTT. This chain connects TRBV4-3 to TRBJ2-3; D may be TRBD2 (5 bases). CDR3 size: 18 residues. The germline gives CDR1 LGHNA, CDR2 YSLEER. V shed 0 bases and J shed 0 bases, with 16 bases lying between them.

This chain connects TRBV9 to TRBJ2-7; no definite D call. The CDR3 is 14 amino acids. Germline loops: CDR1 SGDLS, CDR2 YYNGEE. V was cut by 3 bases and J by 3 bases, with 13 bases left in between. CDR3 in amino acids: CASSAGLGGYEQYF. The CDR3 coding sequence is TGTGCCAGCAGCGCTGGGTTAGGCGGCTACGAGCAGTACTTC.